This T cell receptor (beta chain) was found in a study of blood T cell repertoires in COVID-19. At the level of the study: There were acute and convalescent COVID-19 samples, and they came from the United States, Italy and Spain.

Assignments of participants to cohorts depended upon their own reported clinical history. TCRdb's copy holds only in-frame clones and misses some; the assay was immunoSEQ multiplex PCR. The sample has about 150,000 clones, 79% seen once; the top ten hold about 20%. The CDR3 has 14 residues. The V gene's germline CDR1 is SGHRS and CDR2 YFSETQ. V dropped 2 bases and J dropped 3 bases, with 12 bases sitting between them. The chain has TRBV5-1 and TRBJ2-7, with a tentative D call TRBD2 (5 bases). The sequenced material came from PBMCs or T cells enriched from blood (not recorded which). The TCR sequence derives from a woman in her 70s in a cohort exposed to, infected with or recovered from COVID-19 (not recorded which). CDR3 in DNA: TGCGCCAGCAGCTTCTTGGGGAGTTACTACGAGCAGTACTTC. This encodes CASSFLGSYYEQYF.